Listed below are T cell receptor beta chains from one sample, sequenced in a study of blood T cell repertoires in COVID-19. Assay used: immunoSEQ multiplex PCR; TCRdb lists only in-frame clones, some missing. The sample lists over 350,000 clones; just over 90% were seen once. The sequencing sample was made of PBMCs or T cells enriched from blood (not recorded which). These receptors were collected from a woman between 40 and 55 years old who had been exposed to COVID-19. Each CDR3 is given without its conserved first and last residue. The order of the fields is V gene, D gene, CDR3 protein. The D gene is left open where the match is weak.

>TRBV2|TRBD2
ASSPGRTYTDTQY
>TRBV29-1|-
SVLPGIMNTEAF
>TRBV9|-
ASSRTDEQF
>TRBV12-5|TRBD1
ASGLPRQGPSNTGELF
>TRBV21-1|-
ASSKAGVSNTIY
>TRBV7-9|-
ASNHGGAGETQY
>TRBV24-1|TRBD1
ATAGTGGSNEQF
>TRBV11-2|-
ASSLQGFGAF
>TRBV30|-
AYSRTDNSPLH
>TRBV7-2|-
ASSLPDRSYEQY
>TRBV30|TRBD1
ALGQGEGEKLF
>TRBV30|-
AWNGLGDSSGNTIY
>TRBV30|-
AFQTEGDNEQF
>TRBV19|-
ASSMAARDSPLH
>TRBV6-5|-
ASPKGAGLEAF
>TRBV30|TRBD1
AWSETGDTEAF
>TRBV5-1|-
ASSLDVTGSYGYT
>TRBV11-1|-
ASSQGVGGNYEQY
>TRBV21-1|-
ASSKRRTGKSSYNSPLH
>TRBV6-5|TRBD1
ASTTQGGRLF
>TRBV2|-
ASSVKRGGYT
>TRBV2|-
ASRNRTAGYGYT
>TRBV27|-
ASSFGSGLDTEAF
>TRBV11-2|-
ASSPGGGRQHSNQPQH
>TRBV7-9|-
ASSLVREKEAF
>TRBV18|-
ASSLGGLSYEQY
>TRBV30|TRBD1
AWSPNRGNNSPLH
>TRBV7-2|TRBD2
ASSFGGAGGNEQF
>TRBV9|TRBD2
ASSVGFHSSGRVGELF
>TRBV12-5|-
ASGLVGNVGRDYGYT
>TRBV6-1|TRBD1
ASSEGGSTGGGRNQPQH
>TRBV2|-
ASTPGTTYTEAF
>TRBV15|TRBD1
ATSRDVRGQDEQY
>TRBV6-1|TRBD1
ASSEGIGTAHSSYNSPLH
>TRBV7-9|TRBD1
ASTSGQGDYNEQF
>TRBV7-2|-
ASSSSRGGNTIY
>TRBV6-1|-
ASSDPYGYGYT
>TRBV7-9|TRBD1
ASSRDRGRMNTEAF
>TRBV2|-
ASRTGTQNTEAF
>TRBV29-1|-
SVEGVGAEGYT
>TRBV7-8|-
ASSLVPQGSSYNSPLH
>TRBV2|-
ASSGSENYGYT
>TRBV10-1|-
ASSPGKGGDTEAF
>TRBV19|TRBD2
ASSIRGGNIQY
>TRBV3-1/TRBV3-2|-
ASSQESSVYEQY
>TRBV7-8|TRBD1
ASSFHSTGITEAF
>TRBV11-3|-
ASSLGPPDEQY
>TRBV5-1|-
ASANDPGQGLSPLH
>TRBV5-1|TRBD1
ASRPGGARAEAF
>TRBV30|-
AWSVGGIATNEKLF
>TRBV2|TRBD1
ASSTTGGDGNTIY
>TRBV14|-
ASSHPPTEPTNYGYT
>TRBV4-1|TRBD1
ASSPKQGNHYEQY
>TRBV30|-
AWSHGQPPNTGELF
>TRBV27|TRBD1
ASHPTGGRSLH
>TRBV27|TRBD1
ASIGTDTRAF
>TRBV3-1/TRBV3-2|TRBD2
ASSQRSGGPHTDTQY